This T cell receptor beta chain was captured by sequencing in a study of T cell responses to AZD1222 COVID-19 vaccine. The study's findings and limits: Spike was spanned by vaccine-associated CD4 TCRs, with dominance at 160-218 and 743-854.

Measured with immunoSEQ multiplex PCR; TCRdb has only the in-frame clones, and not every one. The data contain 150,000 to 200,000 clones, 90% of them singletons. Germline lookup yields CDR1 SGDLS and CDR2 YYNGEE. CDR3 length equals 13 residues. This clone was seen a single time. Its cognate antigen is unknown. This sequence joins TRBV9 and TRBJ2-4, with 7 bases fitting TRBD2. The sequence derives from an adult who received the AZD1222 COVID-19 vaccine. The sample was peripheral blood, taken 28 days after the second AZD1222 dose. The CDR3 loop reads CVGGRQSKNIQYF. In DNA form, the CDR3 reads TGTGTCGGGGGGAGGCAGAGTAAAAACATTCAGTACTTC.